One sample yielded the 11 T cell receptor beta chains listed below, sequenced in a study of early T cells in non-severe SARS-CoV-2 infection. One entry per CDR3 protein, called by TCRdb with MiXCR from the 5' RACE reads. Of about 76,000 distinct CDR3 sequences listed, 15% to 18% are singletons. What was sequenced was whole blood. The receptors were gathered from an adult who was a healthcare worker with PCR-confirmed SARS-CoV-2 infection or an uninfected control (not recorded which).

This clonotype was detected a few times. The V and J genes are TRBV29-1 and TRBJ2-7; 10 bases map to TRBD2. With V trimmed by 1 base and J by 2 bases, 5 bases remained unmatched. CDR3 length: 15 residues. From germline, CDR1 is SQVTM and CDR2 ANQGSEA. CDR3 in amino acids: CSVEALLAGTYEQYF. As DNA, the CDR3 is TGCAGCGTTGAAGCCTTACTAGCGGGGACCTACGAGCAGTACTTC.

The chain recombines TRBV10-3 with TRBJ1-1; tentative D call: TRBD1 (5 bases). Trimming shortened V by 4 bases and J by 2 bases, and 11 bases separated the two germline ends. The CDR3 loop spans 14 amino acids. Looked up from germline, CDR1 is ENHRY and CDR2 is SYGVKD. The CDR3 loop reads CAISAGPPNTEAFF. The DNA for the CDR3 is TGTGCCATCAGTGCGGGGCCACCTAACACTGAAGCTTTCTTT.

This clonotype appeared many times. The chain recombines TRBV5-6 with TRBJ1-5; the D gene is possibly TRBD1 (5 bases). The CDR3 covers 14 residues. From germline, CDR1 is SGHDT and CDR2 YYEEEE. Trimming removed 3 bases from V and 6 bases from J, with 13 bases in between. The CDR3 region has the DNA TGTGCCAGCAGCTGGGACCCGGGCGGTCAGCCCCAGCATTTT. Its protein product is CASSWDPGGQPQHF.

J is TRBJ2-2 and V is TRBV29-1, with a tentative D call TRBD2 (6 bases). Trimming removed 5 bases at V and 6 bases at J, with 13 bases between. This CDR3 region has 13 residues. Germline V CDR1 and CDR2: SQVTM, ANQGSEA. The CDR3 DNA reads TGCAGCGTTAGGGGACTGGCATCCGGGGAGCTGTTTTTT. It codes for CSVRGLASGELFF.

This clonotype has only a few counts. The chain carries TRBV29-1 and TRBJ2-7; either TRBD1 or TRBD2 may supply D (5 bases each). This CDR3 contains 14 residues. V was cut by 5 bases and J by 6 bases, with 20 bases left in between. The germline gives CDR1 SQVTM, CDR2 ANQGSEA. The CDR3, as DNA: TGCAGCGTTCGCCCCTCCGGGACCGCCACCGAGCAGTACTTC. It codes for CSVRPSGTATEQYF.

V gene TRBV4-2 combines with J gene TRBJ2-7, with a weak D call TRBD2 (6 bases). The CDR3 is made up of 15 amino acids. The V end was cut by 0 bases, the J end by 0 bases, with 9 bases between. The germline CDR1 and CDR2 sequences are LGHNA and YNFKEQ. CDR3: CASSQEEGFSYEQYF. The CDR3, as DNA: TGTGCCAGCAGCCAAGAGGAGGGTTTCTCCTACGAGCAGTACTTC.

J is TRBJ2-6 and V is TRBV6-5; D is unresolved. This CDR3 has 14 residues. Germline V gene lookup returns CDR1 MNHEY and CDR2 SVGAGI. V was cut by 6 bases and J by 0 bases, with 6 bases left in between. The chain's CDR3 is CASRVGSGANVLTF. As DNA, the CDR3 is TGTGCCAGCAGAGTCGGCTCTGGGGCCAACGTCCTGACTTTC.

In its sample, this clonotype was seen many times. The chain carries TRBV27 and TRBJ1-6; D may be TRBD1 (5 bases). CDR1 and CDR2 from the germline V gene are MNHEY and SMNVEV (reference sequence). The CDR3 extends over 16 amino acids. Trimming left V 5 bases short and J 9 bases short, with 20 bases between. For the CDR3, the DNA is TGTGCCAGCAGTCCACCCGGGCAGGGTCTTGGTTCACCCCTCCACTTT. Amino acids: CASSPPGQGLGSPLHF.

This clonotype was detected a few times. The chain couples TRBV28 to TRBJ1-1, with D possibly TRBD1 on 5 matching bases. The germline CDR1 and CDR2 sequences are MDHEN and SYDVKM. The V and J ends lost 6 bases and 1 base respectively, with 15 bases between them. The CDR3 totals 15 residues. Here the CDR3 DNA reads TGTGCCAGCAGATCGACCTCCGGGGCGAACACTGAAGCTTTCTTT. As protein: CASRSTSGANTEAFF.

The rearrangement uses TRBV11-2 and TRBJ2-7; maybe TRBD2 (5 bases). The germline gives CDR1 SGHAT, CDR2 FQNNGV. CDR3 size: 15 residues. Trimming shortened V by 0 bases and J by 1 base, and 10 bases separated the two germline ends. CDR3 DNA sequence: TGTGCCAGCAGCTTAGATCGAAGACTATCCTACGAGCAGTACTTC. It is translated as CASSLDRRLSYEQYF.

The chain has TRBV6-5 and TRBJ2-2, with D unresolved. With 2 bases removed from V and 6 bases from J, the gap between germline ends came to 7 bases. CDR1 and CDR2 (germline): MNHEY, SVGAGI. There are 13 residues in the CDR3. CDR3 residues: CASSYVGSGELFF. In nucleotides, the CDR3 is TGTGCCAGCAGTTACGTCGGGTCCGGGGAGCTGTTTTTT.